The T cell receptor beta chain under discussion was sequenced for a study of blood T cells in healthy people across ages. Combining a sample-barcoded 5' primer with a J-beta primer mix, a second PCR ran for 7 to 11 cycles. TCRdb used MiXCR to reprocess the 5' RACE reads, holding one entry per CDR3 protein. The sample contains around 780,000 distinct CDR3 sequences, 20% to 30% of which appear only once. Study-level findings and limits: Diversity of TCR beta per million T cells declined in a roughly linear way with age.

Worth noting for this clonotype: Its antigen remains unidentified.

Per the germline V gene, CDR1 is SEHNR and CDR2 is FQNEAQ (reference sequence). CDR3 size: 16 residues. V trimming: 1 base; J trimming: 5 bases; junction bases outside the gene matches: 5. The same specimen was also included in a second study, on T cells of mothers and their children. That publication notes: A few healthy Caucasian mothers gave samples, and so did their six children. Biologically related mothers and children overlapped slightly more than unrelated pairs, a non-significant difference.

This receptor was obtained from a boy younger than 18 in good health. Sequencing was performed on blood. V is TRBV7-9 and J is TRBJ2-1, with 10 bases matching TRBD1. CDR3 nucleotides: TGTGCCAGCAGCTTAGTGTGGGACAGGGGTCACAATGAGCAGTTCTTC. Translation gives CASSLVWDRGHNEQFF.